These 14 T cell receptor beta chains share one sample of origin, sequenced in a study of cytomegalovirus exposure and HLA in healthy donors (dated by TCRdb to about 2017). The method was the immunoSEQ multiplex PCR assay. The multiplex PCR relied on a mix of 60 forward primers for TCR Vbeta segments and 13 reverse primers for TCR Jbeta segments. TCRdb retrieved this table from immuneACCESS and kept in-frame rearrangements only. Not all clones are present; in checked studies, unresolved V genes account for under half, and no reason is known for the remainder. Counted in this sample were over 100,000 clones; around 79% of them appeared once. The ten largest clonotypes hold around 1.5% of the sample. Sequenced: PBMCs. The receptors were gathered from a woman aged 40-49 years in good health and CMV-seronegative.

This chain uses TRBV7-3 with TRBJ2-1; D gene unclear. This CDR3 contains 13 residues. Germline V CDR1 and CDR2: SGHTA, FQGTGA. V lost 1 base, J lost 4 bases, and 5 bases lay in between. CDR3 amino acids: CASSLSQYNEQFF. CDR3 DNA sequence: TGTGCCAGCAGCTTAAGCCAGTACAATGAGCAGTTCTTC. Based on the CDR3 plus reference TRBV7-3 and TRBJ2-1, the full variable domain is GAGVSQTPSNKVTEKGKYVELRCDPISGHTALYWYRQSLGQGPEFLIYFQGTGAADDSGLPNDRFFAVRPEGSVSTLKIQRTERGDSAVYLCASSLSQYNEQFFGPGTRLTVL.

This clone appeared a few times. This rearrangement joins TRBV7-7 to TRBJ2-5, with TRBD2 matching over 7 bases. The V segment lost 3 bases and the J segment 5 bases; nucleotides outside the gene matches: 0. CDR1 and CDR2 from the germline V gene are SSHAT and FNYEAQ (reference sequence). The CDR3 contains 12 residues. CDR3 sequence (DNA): TGTGCCAGCAGCTTCGGGGGGGAGACCCAGTACTTC. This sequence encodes CASSFGGETQYF.

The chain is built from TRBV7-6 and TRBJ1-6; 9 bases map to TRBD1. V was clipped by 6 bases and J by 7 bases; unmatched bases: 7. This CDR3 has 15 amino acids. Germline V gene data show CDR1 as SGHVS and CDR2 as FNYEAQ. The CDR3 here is CASRADRGENSPLHF. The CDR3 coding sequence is TGTGCCAGCAGGGCGGACAGGGGAGAGAATTCACCCCTCCACTTT.

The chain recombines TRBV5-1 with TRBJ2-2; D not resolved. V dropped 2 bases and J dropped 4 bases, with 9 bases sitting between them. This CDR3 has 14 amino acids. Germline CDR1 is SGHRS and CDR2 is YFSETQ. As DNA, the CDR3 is TGCGCCAGCAGCTTCGGATCGGGCACCGGGGAGCTGTTTTTT. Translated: CASSFGSGTGELFF.

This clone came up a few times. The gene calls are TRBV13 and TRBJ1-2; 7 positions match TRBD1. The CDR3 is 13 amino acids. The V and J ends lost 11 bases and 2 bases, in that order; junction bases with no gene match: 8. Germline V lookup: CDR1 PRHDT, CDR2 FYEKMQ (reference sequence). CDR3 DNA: TGTGCCTCAGGGACAGCCGACAACTATGGCTACACCTTC. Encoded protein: CASGTADNYGYTF.

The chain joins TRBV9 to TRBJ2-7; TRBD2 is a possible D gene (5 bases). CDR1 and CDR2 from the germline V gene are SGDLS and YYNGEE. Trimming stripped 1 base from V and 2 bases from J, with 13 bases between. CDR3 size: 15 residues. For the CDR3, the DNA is TGTGCCAGCAGCGTATTTTACGGAGGAACCTACGAGCAGTACTTC. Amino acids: CASSVFYGGTYEQYF.

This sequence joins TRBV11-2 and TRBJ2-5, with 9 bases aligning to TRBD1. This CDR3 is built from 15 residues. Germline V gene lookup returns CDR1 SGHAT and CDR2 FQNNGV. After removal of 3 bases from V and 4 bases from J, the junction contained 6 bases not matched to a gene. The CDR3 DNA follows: TGTGCCAGCAGCTTCGGTCCGGGACAGGGAGAGACCCAGTACTTC. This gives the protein CASSFGPGQGETQYF.

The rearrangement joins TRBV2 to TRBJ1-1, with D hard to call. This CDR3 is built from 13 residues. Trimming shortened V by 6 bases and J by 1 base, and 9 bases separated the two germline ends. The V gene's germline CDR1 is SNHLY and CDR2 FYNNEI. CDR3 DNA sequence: TGTGCCAGCAGGGTGCTATCGAACACTGAAGCTTTCTTT. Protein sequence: CASRVLSNTEAFF. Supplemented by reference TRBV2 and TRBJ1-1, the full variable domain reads EPEVTQTPSHQVTQMGQEVILRCVPISNHLYFYWYRQILGQKVEFLVSFYNNEISEKSEIFDDQFSVERPDGSNFTLKIRSTKLEDSAMYFCASRVLSNTEAFFGQGTRLTVV.

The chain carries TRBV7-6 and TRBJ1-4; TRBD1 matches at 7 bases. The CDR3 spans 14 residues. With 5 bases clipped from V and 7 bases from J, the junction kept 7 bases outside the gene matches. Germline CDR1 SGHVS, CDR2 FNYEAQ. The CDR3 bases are TGTGCCAGCAGCCCGATAGGACAGGCTGAAAAACTGTTTTTT. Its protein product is CASSPIGQAEKLFF.

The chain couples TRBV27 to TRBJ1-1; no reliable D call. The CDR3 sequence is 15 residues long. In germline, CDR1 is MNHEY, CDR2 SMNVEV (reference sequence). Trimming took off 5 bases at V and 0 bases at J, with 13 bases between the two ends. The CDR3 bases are TGTGCCAGCAGTACGTATACCGGGATGAACACTGAAGCTTTCTTT. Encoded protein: CASSTYTGMNTEAFF.

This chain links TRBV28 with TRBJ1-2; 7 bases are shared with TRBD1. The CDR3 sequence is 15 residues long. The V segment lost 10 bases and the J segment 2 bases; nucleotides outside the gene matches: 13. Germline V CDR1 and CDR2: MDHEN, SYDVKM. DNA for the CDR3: TGTGCCACCGAGAGAGGGGGCCTTAAAAACTATGGCTACACCTTC. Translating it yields CATERGGLKNYGYTF.

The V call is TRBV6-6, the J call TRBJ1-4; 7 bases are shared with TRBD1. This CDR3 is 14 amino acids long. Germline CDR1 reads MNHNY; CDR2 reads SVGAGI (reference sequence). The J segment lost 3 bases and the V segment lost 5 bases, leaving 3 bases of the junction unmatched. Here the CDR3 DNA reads TGTGCCAGCAGTCTTCAGGGGGCTAATGAAAAACTGTTTTTT. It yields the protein CASSLQGANEKLFF.

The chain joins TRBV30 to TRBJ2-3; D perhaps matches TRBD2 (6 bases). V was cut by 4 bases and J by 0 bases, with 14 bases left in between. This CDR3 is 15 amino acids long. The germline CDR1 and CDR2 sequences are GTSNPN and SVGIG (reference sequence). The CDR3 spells CAWTRGGASTDTQYF. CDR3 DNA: TGTGCCTGGACCAGAGGCGGGGCGAGCACAGATACGCAGTATTTT.

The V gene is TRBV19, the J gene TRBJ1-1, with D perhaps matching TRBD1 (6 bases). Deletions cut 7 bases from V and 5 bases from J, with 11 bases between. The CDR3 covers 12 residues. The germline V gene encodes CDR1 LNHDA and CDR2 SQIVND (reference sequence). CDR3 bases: TGTGCCAGTAATACAGGGTTTACTGAAGCTTTCTTT. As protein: CASNTGFTEAFF.